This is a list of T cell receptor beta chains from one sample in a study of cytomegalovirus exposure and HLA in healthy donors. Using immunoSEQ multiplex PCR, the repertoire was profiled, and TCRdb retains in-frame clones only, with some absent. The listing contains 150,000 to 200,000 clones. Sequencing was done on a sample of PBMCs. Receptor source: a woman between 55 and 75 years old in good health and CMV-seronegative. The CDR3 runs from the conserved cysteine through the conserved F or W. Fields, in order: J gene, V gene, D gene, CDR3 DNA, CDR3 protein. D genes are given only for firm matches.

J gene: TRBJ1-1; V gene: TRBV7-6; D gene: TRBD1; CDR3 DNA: TGTGCCAGCAGCTTAGTCTGGGACAGCTCCACTGAAGCTTTCTTT; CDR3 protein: CASSLVWDSSTEAFF
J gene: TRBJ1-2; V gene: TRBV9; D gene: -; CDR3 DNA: TGTGCCAGCTCGGGCTATGGCTACACCTTC; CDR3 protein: CASSGYGYTF
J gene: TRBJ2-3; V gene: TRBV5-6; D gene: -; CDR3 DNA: TGTGCCAGCAGCCCCTTGACTCTCCGCACAGATACGCAGTATTTT; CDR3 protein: CASSPLTLRTDTQYF
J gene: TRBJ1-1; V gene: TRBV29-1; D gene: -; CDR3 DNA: TGCAGCGTTGAAGATATGGGATTCAGCTTGCGGGGGACTGAAGCTTTCTTT; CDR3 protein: CSVEDMGFSLRGTEAFF
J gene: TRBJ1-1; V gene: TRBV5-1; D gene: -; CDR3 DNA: TGCGCCAGCAGCCCAGATTTAGGAGGGCTGTCGGAAGCTTTCTTT; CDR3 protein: CASSPDLGGLSEAFF
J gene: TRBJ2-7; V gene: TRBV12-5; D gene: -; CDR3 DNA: TGTGCTAGTGGTTTAGCGGGTACCCCGGGTGAGCAGTACTTC; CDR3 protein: CASGLAGTPGEQYF
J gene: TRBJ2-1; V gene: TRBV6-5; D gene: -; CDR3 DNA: TGTGCCAGCAGTTTCGTTAGCGGAGTCGACAATGAGCAGTTCTTC; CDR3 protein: CASSFVSGVDNEQFF
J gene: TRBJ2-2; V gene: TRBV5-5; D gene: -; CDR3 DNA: TGTGCCAGCAGCTTTGGGACAAACACCGGGGAGCTGTTTTTT; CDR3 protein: CASSFGTNTGELFF
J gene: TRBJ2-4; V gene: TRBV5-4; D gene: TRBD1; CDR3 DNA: TGTGCCAGCAGCTGGGGGACAGGGATAGCCAAAAACATTCAGTACTTC; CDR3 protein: CASSWGTGIAKNIQYF
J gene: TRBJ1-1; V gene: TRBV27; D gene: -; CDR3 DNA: TGTGCCAGCAGTCGGGGAAAGAACACTGAAGCTTTCTTT; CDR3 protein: CASSRGKNTEAFF
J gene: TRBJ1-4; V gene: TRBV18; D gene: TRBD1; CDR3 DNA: TGTGCCAGCTCACCCGGGACAGCGAATGAAAAACTGTTTTTT; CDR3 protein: CASSPGTANEKLFF
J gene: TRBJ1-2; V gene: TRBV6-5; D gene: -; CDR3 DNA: TGTGCCAGTCCCTGGACCGGGCGTGGGGGGGGCTACACCTTC; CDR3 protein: CASPWTGRGGGYTF